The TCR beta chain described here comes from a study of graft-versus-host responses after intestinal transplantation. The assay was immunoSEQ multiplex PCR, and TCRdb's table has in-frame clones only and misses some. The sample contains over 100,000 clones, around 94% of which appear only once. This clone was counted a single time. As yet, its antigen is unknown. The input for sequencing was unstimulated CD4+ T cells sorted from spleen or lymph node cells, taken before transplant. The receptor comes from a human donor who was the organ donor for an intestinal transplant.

The CDR3 spells CASSPLDSPPGNTIYF. The CDR3 DNA is TGTGCCAGCTCACCCCTCGACTCCCCGCCGGGAAACACCATATATTTT. The chain uses TRBV18 and TRBJ1-3; D call uncertain. This CDR3 spans 16 amino acids. V was trimmed by 3 bases and J by 4 bases, leaving 16 bases between them. Per the germline V gene, CDR1 is KGHSH and CDR2 is LQKENI.